The 18 T cell receptor beta chains below were found in one sample sequenced in a study of metastatic and nonmetastatic thyroid tumors. TCRdb called clones again from the PCR reads with MiXCR. The repertoire has around 37,000 clones, 25% to 30% of them found once; the top ten carry around 10%. Every patient was untreated before thyroid surgery. Sequenced: blood. The receptor set was obtained from a female donor with papillary thyroid cancer or a benign thyroid nodule (not recorded which). Some clones in this sample may be carry-over from other donors' samples.

The chain carries TRBV14 and TRBJ2-7; TRBD1 is a possible D gene (5 bases). Trimming cost V 4 bases and J 0 bases, with 10 bases left between them. CDR1 SGHDN and CDR2 FVKESK come from the germline V gene. The CDR3 is made up of 14 amino acids. CDR3 nucleotides: TGTGCCAGCAGCCCACAGGAATTCTCCTACGAGCAGTACTTC. Translation gives CASSPQEFSYEQYF.

The CDR3 loop reads CATESSGTYEQYF. Written as DNA, the CDR3 is TGTGCCACCGAGAGTAGCGGAACCTACGAGCAGTACTTC. V usage is TRBV24-1 and J usage is TRBJ2-7; weak D call: TRBD2 (6 bases). The V and J ends lost 9 bases and 2 bases respectively, with 13 bases between them. The CDR3 length is 13 residues. Germline CDR1 and CDR2: KGHDR and SFDVKD.

This clone is judged medium-sized. V usage is TRBV12-3 or TRBV12-4 and J usage is TRBJ2-7; tentative D call: TRBD1 (6 bases). V lost 6 bases to trimming and J lost 5 bases, with 14 bases between them. This CDR3 contains 13 residues. For the CDR3, the DNA is TGTGCCAGCAGCTTCCTCAGGGGTGACGAGCAGTACTTC. This encodes CASSFLRGDEQYF.

In this sample, this clone turned up a few times. This sequence joins TRBV6-5 and TRBJ2-1; tentatively, D is TRBD1 (6 bases). V was cut by 5 bases and J by 7 bases, with 18 bases left in between. Germline loops: CDR1 MNHEY, CDR2 SVGAGI. The CDR3 consists of 15 residues. The CDR3 nucleotides are TGTGCCAGCAGTCCTCCTGTACAGGGCGGGAATGAGCAGTTCTTC. Translation: CASSPPVQGGNEQFF.

This clone appeared a few times. The chain is built from TRBV6-1 and TRBJ2-7; 12 nucleotides line up with TRBD2. V gave up 9 bases and J gave up 4 bases; unmatched junction bases: 4. The CDR3 has 13 amino acids. Per the germline V gene, CDR1 is MNHNS and CDR2 is SASEGT. CDR3 nucleotide sequence: TGTGCCAGTGCGGGACTAGCGGGTTACGAGCAGTACTTC. The encoded protein is CASAGLAGYEQYF.

This clone was seen a handful of times. The chain is built from TRBV12-3 or TRBV12-4 and TRBJ1-1; 12 bases align to TRBD1. V trimming: 4 bases; J trimming: 3 bases; junction bases outside the gene matches: 9. The CDR3 has 17 amino acids. In DNA form, the CDR3 reads TGTGCCAGCAGTTCTCCGGGACAGGGGGCTAGGGACACTGAAGCTTTCTTT. The encoded protein is CASSSPGQGARDTEAFF.

This clone was seen ten or more times. Given a much more abundant clone one base away, this may be a read error. The sample holds other DNA sequences that translate to the same CDR3. The rearrangement joins TRBV10-3 to TRBJ2-7; 11 nucleotides agree with TRBD2. Unmatched junction bases numbered 14, after V lost 2 bases and J lost 5 bases. Per the germline V gene, CDR1 is ENHRY and CDR2 is SYGVKD. CDR3 length equals 18 residues. The CDR3 is CAISEAHPTSGSKNEQYF. For the CDR3, the DNA is TGTGCCATCAGTGAGGCTCACCCCACTAGCGGGAGTAAGAACGAGCAGTACTTC.

This clone was seen only a few times. The chain is built from TRBV2 and TRBJ1-5, with D possibly being TRBD1 (5 bases). There are 13 residues in the CDR3. Germline CDR1 and CDR2: SNHLY and FYNNEI. V was trimmed by 10 bases and J by 0 bases, leaving 10 bases between them. The CDR3 DNA sequence: TGTGCCACCCGTGGGGGTAGCAATCAGCCCCAGCATTTT. Protein product: CATRGGSNQPQHF. The full variable domain, rest sourced from reference TRBV2 and TRBJ1-5, is EPEVTQTPSHQVTQMGQEVILRCVPISNHLYFYWYRQILGQKVEFLVSFYNNEISEKSEIFDDQFSVERPDGSNFTLKIRSTKLEDSAMYFCATRGGSNQPQHFGDGTRLSIL.

This clone was counted ten times or more. Other DNA sequences in the same sample also yield this CDR3. The genes are TRBV20-1 and TRBJ1-1; no clear D. The CDR3 runs 14 residues. Trimming shortened V by 5 bases and J by 1 base, and 14 bases separated the two germline ends. The germline CDR1 and CDR2 sequences are DFQATT and SNEGSKA (reference sequence). CDR3 protein: CSAGRARGNTEAFF. The DNA of the CDR3 is TGCAGTGCTGGAAGGGCACGTGGGAACACTGAAGCTTTCTTT.

This clone appeared many times. The chain links TRBV10-2 to TRBJ2-7, with D unclear. This CDR3 contains 12 residues. V lost 8 bases to trimming and J lost 2 bases, with 10 bases between them. Germline V CDR1 and CDR2: WSHSY, SAAADI. As DNA, the CDR3 is TGCGCCAGCGGCTTGCTCACCTACGAGCAGTACTTC. Translating gives CASGLLTYEQYF.

This clone has ten or more counts. The chain has TRBV10-3 and TRBJ1-4, with no clear D. The germline V and J ends were trimmed by 8 bases and 4 bases, with 8 bases remaining between them. CDR1 and CDR2 from the germline V gene are ENHRY and SYGVKD. There are 12 residues in the CDR3. The CDR3: CAISLNNEKLFF. The CDR3 DNA follows: TGTGCCATCTCATTGAATAATGAAAAACTGTTTTTT.

V and J are TRBV2 and TRBJ2-7; D is possibly TRBD1 or TRBD2 (6 bases each). The germline V and J ends were trimmed by 11 bases and 6 bases, with 17 bases remaining between them. Germline CDR1 SNHLY, CDR2 FYNNEI. The CDR3 is made up of 12 amino acids. The CDR3 spells CAGSKGGAEQYF. The CDR3 DNA is TGTGCCGGCTCCAAGGGGGGCGCCGAGCAGTACTTC.

By its share, this clone is medium-sized. This chain joins TRBV6-7 and TRBJ1-2; 10 bases are shared with TRBD1. TRBV6-7 is filed as an ORF, its function uncertain. The CDR3 extends over 16 amino acids. Germline trimming cut 2 bases from V and 3 bases from J; bases unmatched to any gene: 6. As DNA, the CDR3 is TGTGCCAGCAGTTACCAAGGGACAGGGGACGACTATGGCTACACCTTC. This encodes CASSYQGTGDDYGYTF.

Worth noting for this clone: Germline and junction disagree at one end, which may indicate a read error. V is TRBV7-2 and J is TRBJ2-2; D may be TRBD2 (7 bases). This CDR3 contains 15 residues. Germline V lookup: CDR1 SGHTA, CDR2 FQGNSA. CDR3 protein: CASTQLGGATGDLFF. The CDR3 DNA reads as TGTGCCAGCACCCAGCTGGGGGGGGCCACCGGGGATCTGTTTTTT. The whole variable domain, filled in from reference TRBV7-2 and TRBJ2-2, reads GAGVSQSPSNKVTEKGKDVELRCDPISGHTALYWYRQSLGQGLEFLIYFQGNSAPDKSGLPSDRFSAERTGGSVSTLTIQRTQQEDSAVYLCASTQLGGATGDLFFGEGSRLTVL.

The rearrangement uses TRBV2 and TRBJ1-1; D not certain. This CDR3 comprises 14 residues. With 8 bases removed from V and 5 bases from J, the gap between germline ends came to 18 bases. Germline values: CDR1 SNHLY, CDR2 FYNNEI. CDR3 nucleotides: TGTGCCAGCGGCTTAGAGGCACAGCATACTGAAGCTTTCTTT. This gives the protein CASGLEAQHTEAFF.

The chain is built from TRBV28 and TRBJ2-5; TRBD2 matches 12 bases. The CDR3 consists of 18 residues. The junction had 13 bases not matched to a gene; V was cut back by 7 bases and J by 1 base. Germline V gives CDR1 MDHEN, CDR2 SYDVKM. CDR3 sequence (DNA): TGTGCCAGCACCTTGGGGGCTAGCGGGAGGGTAGCCCAAGAGACCCAGTACTTC. Residues: CASTLGASGRVAQETQYF.

Note on this clone: It may be a read error: a sequence one base away is much more abundant. The rearrangement joins TRBV7-2 to TRBJ1-2; 8 bases fit TRBD1. In germline, CDR1 is SGHTA, CDR2 FQGNSA. This CDR3 comprises 13 residues. V trimming: 5 bases; J trimming: 9 bases; junction bases outside the gene matches: 8. Here the CDR3 DNA reads TGTGCCAGCAGCCCCCTGACAGGGGATCGCTACACCTTC. Translation: CASSPLTGDRYTF.

Remarks on this clone: A much larger clone differs from this one at a single base, so this may be a read error. The sample holds other DNA sequences that translate to the same CDR3. The V and J genes are TRBV5-4 and TRBJ2-3, with TRBD1 identical over 7 bases. Germline V lookup: CDR1 SGHNT, CDR2 YYREEE (reference sequence). The CDR3 has 14 residues. V lost 8 bases, J lost 2 bases, and 8 bases stayed unmatched. CDR3 DNA: TGTGCCAGTACCCAAGGACAGGTCACAGATACGCAGTATTTT. Translation gives CASTQGQVTDTQYF.